These T cell receptor beta chains were read from a single sample in a study of OX40 agonist ivuxolimab in advanced cancers. Repertoires were generated with immunoSEQ multiplex PCR, while TCRdb's copy carries only in-frame clones and drops some. The sample consists of some 86,000 clones, 90% of them appearing once. The sample consisted of CD4+ or CD8+ T cells sorted from blood, taken in a trial of the OX40 agonist ivuxolimab. The receptors stem from an adult with an advanced solid tumor such as melanoma, head and neck, liver or kidney cancer. Each CDR3 is given with its conserved first and last residue. D genes are given only for firm matches. The size entry is marked missing in some rows and otherwise reads once, few, many or a size class.

d_call | j_call | clone_size | v_call | cdr3_nt | cdr3_aa
TRBD1 | TRBJ1-6 | NA | TRBV4-1 | TGCGCCAGCAGCACCTTACAGGGGGGGGATTCACCCCTCCACTTT | CASSTLQGGDSPLHF
TRBD1 | TRBJ1-6 | NA | TRBV6-1 | TGTGCCAGCAGCGAGGGACAGGGGTGGTCACCCCTCCACTTT | CASSEGQGWSPLHF
TRBD1 | TRBJ2-2 | once | TRBV5-4 | TGTGCCAGCAGCTATTACAGGGGCACCGGGGAGCTGTTTTTT | CASSYYRGTGELFF
TRBD1 | TRBJ2-1 | NA | TRBV5-1 | TGCGCCAGCAGCCTGGGACAGGGGGCAGCTAATGAGCAGTTCTTC | CASSLGQGAANEQFF
TRBD1 | TRBJ1-1 | NA | TRBV7-2 | TGTGCCAGCAGCCCGGGACAGGGGAACACTGAAGCTTTCTTT | CASSPGQGNTEAFF
NA | TRBJ2-3 | NA | TRBV7-2 | TGTGCCAGCAGCTTTGGGGTAGCGGCTCGCACAGATACGCAGTATTTT | CASSFGVAARTDTQYF
NA | TRBJ1-5 | NA | TRBV7-9 | TGTGCCAGCAGCTTTGGTGGGGATCAGCCCCAGCATTTT | CASSFGGDQPQHF
NA | TRBJ2-5 | once | TRBV29-1 | TGCAGCGTTAGAACTAGCTCGCAGACCCAGTACTTC | CSVRTSSQTQYF
NA | TRBJ1-3 | NA | TRBV6-5 | TGTGCCAGCAGCTTTCGGGGCTCGACTGGAAACACCATATATTTT | CASSFRGSTGNTIYF
NA | TRBJ1-1 | NA | TRBV5-5 | TGTGCCAGCAGCTTGGAACGGGGTAGGGACACTGAAGCTTTCTTT | CASSLERGRDTEAFF
NA | TRBJ1-2 | NA | TRBV7-8 | TGTGCCAGCAGCCCCTCAACTATTAACTATGGCTACACCTTC | CASSPSTINYGYTF
NA | TRBJ1-2 | NA | TRBV9 | TGTGCCAGCAGCCTTTCTGGGACATTGGGGGATGGCTACACCTTC | CASSLSGTLGDGYTF
TRBD1 | TRBJ1-1 | NA | TRBV7-9 | TGTGCCAGCAGCTCGATACAGGGGGAGAACACTGAAGCTTTCTTT | CASSSIQGENTEAFF
NA | TRBJ1-4 | NA | TRBV9 | TGTGCCAGCAGCGCCCGGGACGGAAATAATGAAAAACTGTTTTTT | CASSARDGNNEKLFF
NA | TRBJ1-2 | NA | TRBV6-5 | TGTGCCAGCAGTAGGGACGGGGCAAGTGGCTACACCTTC | CASSRDGASGYTF
NA | TRBJ1-2 | NA | TRBV13 | TGTGCCAGCAGCTACATATACAGGGCGAGGAGTACCTATGGCTACACCTTC | CASSYIYRARSTYGYTF
NA | TRBJ2-2 | NA | TRBV2 | TGTGCCAGCACCTGGGACAACACCGGGGAGCTGTTTTTT | CASTWDNTGELFF
NA | TRBJ2-3 | NA | TRBV5-4 | TGTGCCAGCAGCTCCGCAAAGGGGGTTTCAGATACGCAGTATTTT | CASSSAKGVSDTQYF
NA | TRBJ2-3 | NA | TRBV11-3 | TGTGCCAGCAGCTTAAACGGGCAGGGTACAGATACGCAGTATTTT | CASSLNGQGTDTQYF
NA | TRBJ1-4 | NA | TRBV10-3 | TGTGCCATCAGTGGCGGCAGGCCCAATGAAAAACTGTTTTTT | CAISGGRPNEKLFF
NA | TRBJ2-1 | NA | TRBV18 | TGTGCCAGCTCACCCCTGGGGGAGCAGTTCTTC | CASSPLGEQFF
NA | TRBJ1-3 | NA | TRBV6-1 | TGTGCCAGCAAACAGCTAGGAAACACCATATATTTT | CASKQLGNTIYF
NA | TRBJ2-7 | NA | TRBV10-3 | TGTGCCATCAGTGACAGGGCCTACGAGCAGTACTTC | CAISDRAYEQYF
TRBD1 | TRBJ1-6 | few | TRBV7-3 | TGTGCCAGCAGCTTAGGTTCGGGACAGGGGCAATCACCCCTCCACTTT | CASSLGSGQGQSPLHF